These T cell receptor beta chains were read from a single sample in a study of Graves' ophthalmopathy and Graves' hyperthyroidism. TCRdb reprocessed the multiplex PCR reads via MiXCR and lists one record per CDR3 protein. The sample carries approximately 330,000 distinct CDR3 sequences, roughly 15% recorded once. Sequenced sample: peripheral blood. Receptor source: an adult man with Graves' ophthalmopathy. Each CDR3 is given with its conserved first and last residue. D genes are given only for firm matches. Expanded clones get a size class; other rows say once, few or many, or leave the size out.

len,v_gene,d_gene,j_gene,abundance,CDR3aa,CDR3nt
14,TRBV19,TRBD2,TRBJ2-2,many,CASAGTGGTGELFF,TGTGCCAGTGCCGGGACCGGGGGGACCGGGGAGCTGTTTTTT
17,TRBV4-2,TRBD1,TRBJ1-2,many,CASRPSWLGQGNYGYTF,TGTGCCAGCCGCCCGTCTTGGCTCGGACAGGGTAACTATGGCTACACCTTC
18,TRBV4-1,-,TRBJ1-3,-,CASSQESGLLASGNTIYF,TGCGCCAGCAGCCAGGAAAGCGGACTGCTCGCTTCTGGAAACACCATATATTTT
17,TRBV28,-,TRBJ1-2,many,CASSLNTGVGSPYGYTF,TGTGCCAGCAGTTTAAATACGGGGGTCGGGTCCCCCTATGGCTACACCTTC
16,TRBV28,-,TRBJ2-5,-,CASSSPGHSFAETQYF,TGTGCCAGCAGTTCCCCGGGACACTCATTCGCAGAGACCCAGTACTTC
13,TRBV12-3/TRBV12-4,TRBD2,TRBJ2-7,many,CASSPRLAGEQYF,TGTGCCAGCAGTCCAAGACTAGCGGGCGAGCAGTACTTC
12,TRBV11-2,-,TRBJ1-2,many,CASSQRTTYYAF,TGTGCCAGCAGCCAGCGGACCACCTACTACGCCTTC
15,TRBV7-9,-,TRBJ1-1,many,CASSFPGGSGTEAFF,TGTGCCAGCAGCTTCCCTGGGGGCTCGGGCACTGAAGCTTTCTTT
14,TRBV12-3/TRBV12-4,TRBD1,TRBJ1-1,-,CASSPRGRNTEAFF,TGTGCCAGCAGCCCCAGGGGGCGAAACACTGAAGCTTTCTTT
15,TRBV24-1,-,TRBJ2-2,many,CATKSTSGGIGELFF,TGTGCCACCAAGAGCACAAGCGGAGGTATCGGGGAGCTGTTTTTT
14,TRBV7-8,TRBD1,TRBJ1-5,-,CASSAQGAVQPQHF,TGTGCCAGCAGCGCGCAGGGGGCCGTGCAGCCCCAGCATTTT
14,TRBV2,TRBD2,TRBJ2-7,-,CASSGPSGAYEQYF,TGTGCCAGCAGTGGTCCTAGCGGAGCCTACGAGCAGTACTTC
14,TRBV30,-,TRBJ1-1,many,CAWRPRLMNTEAFF,TGTGCCTGGAGACCGAGACTTATGAACACTGAAGCTTTCTTT
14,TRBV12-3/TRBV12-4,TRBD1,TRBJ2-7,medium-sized,CASSKDRIGYEQYF,TGTGCCAGCAGCAAGGACAGGATCGGCTACGAGCAGTACTTC
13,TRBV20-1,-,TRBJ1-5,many,CSAQRGVNQPQHF,TGCAGTGCTCAGAGAGGGGTAAATCAGCCCCAGCATTTT
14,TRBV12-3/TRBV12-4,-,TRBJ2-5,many,CASSFFGRAETQYF,TGTGCCAGCAGTTTTTTTGGCAGGGCAGAGACCCAGTACTTC
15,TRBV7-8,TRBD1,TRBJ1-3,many,CASSVEGQGRNTIYF,TGTGCCAGCAGCGTGGAGGGACAGGGGCGAAACACCATATATTTT
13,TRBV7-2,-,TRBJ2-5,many,CASSFLFGDYPYF,TGTGCCAGCAGCTTTCTTTTTGGGGATTACCCTTACTTC
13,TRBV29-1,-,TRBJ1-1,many,CSVVQGLVTEAFF,TGCAGCGTTGTGCAGGGCCTGGTTACTGAAGCTTTCTTT
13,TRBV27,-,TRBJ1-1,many,CASSFLGRTEAFF,TGTGCCAGCAGTTTTTTGGGGAGAACTGAAGCTTTCTTT
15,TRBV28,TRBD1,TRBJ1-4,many,CASSFGGQGYEKLFF,TGTGCCAGCAGTTTTGGTGGACAGGGGTATGAAAAACTGTTTTTT
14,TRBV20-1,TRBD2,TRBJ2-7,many,CSARAVAGSYEQYF,TGCAGTGCTAGAGCGGTAGCGGGAAGTTACGAGCAGTACTTC
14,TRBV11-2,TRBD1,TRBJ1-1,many,CASSRTGRDTEAFF,TGTGCCAGCAGCCGGACAGGGAGGGACACTGAAGCTTTCTTT
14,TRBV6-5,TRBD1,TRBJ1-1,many,CPSSYSSSDRGGFF,TGTCCCAGCAGTTACTCTTCCTCAGACAGGGGGGGCTTCTTT
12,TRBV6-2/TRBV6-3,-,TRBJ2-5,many,CASSYGKETQYF,TGTGCCAGCAGTTATGGGAAGGAAACCCAGTACTTC
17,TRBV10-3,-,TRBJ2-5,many,CAISEGEVVRGAETQYF,TGTGCCATCAGTGAAGGTGAAGTCGTGCGGGGAGCAGAGACCCAGTACTTC
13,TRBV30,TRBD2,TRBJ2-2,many,CAWTGRATGELFF,TGTGCCTGGACCGGGAGGGCCACCGGGGAGCTGTTTTTT
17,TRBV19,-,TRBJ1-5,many,CASSIGPRADSNQPQHF,TGTGCCAGTAGTATAGGCCCGAGGGCAGATAGCAATCAGCCCCAGCATTTT
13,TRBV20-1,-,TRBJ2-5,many,CSARDRDEETQYF,TGCAGTGCTAGAGACAGGGACGAAGAGACCCAGTACTTC
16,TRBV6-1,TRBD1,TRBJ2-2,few,CASTRRGLMNTGELFF,TGTGCCAGCACTCGTAGGGGGCTTATGAACACCGGGGAGCTGTTTTTT
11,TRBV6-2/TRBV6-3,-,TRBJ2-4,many,CASRTKNIQYF,TGTGCCAGCAGGACAAAAAACATTCAGTACTTC
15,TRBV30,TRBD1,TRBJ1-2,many,CAWSGPRRGQDGYTF,TGTGCCTGGAGCGGCCCCCGGAGGGGGCAGGATGGCTACACCTTC
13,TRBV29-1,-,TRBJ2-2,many,CSFRTANTGELFF,TGCAGCTTTCGGACGGCGAACACCGGGGAGCTGTTTTTT
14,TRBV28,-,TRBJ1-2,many,CASQPFRENYGYTF,TGTGCCAGCCAGCCTTTCAGGGAAAACTATGGCTACACCTTC
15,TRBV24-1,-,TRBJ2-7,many,CATSDSGSRPYEQYF,TGTGCCACCAGTGATTCCGGAAGCAGGCCCTACGAGCAGTACTTC
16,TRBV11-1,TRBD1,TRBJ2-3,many,CASSLAPTGSADTQYF,TGTGCCAGCAGCTTAGCACCGACAGGGAGTGCAGATACGCAGTATTTT
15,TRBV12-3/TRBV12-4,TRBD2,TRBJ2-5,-,CASSRMKGLQETQYF,TGTGCCAGCAGCCGAATGAAGGGACTACAAGAGACCCAGTACTTC
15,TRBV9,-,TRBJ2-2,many,CASSVQTGGPGELFF,TGTGCCAGCAGCGTTCAAACTGGAGGACCCGGGGAGCTGTTTTTT
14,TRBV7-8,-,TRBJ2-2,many,CASTTTVTTGELFF,TGTGCCAGCACTACCACAGTGACCACCGGGGAGCTGTTTTTT
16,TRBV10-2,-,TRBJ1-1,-,CASTDGRSSAVSEAFF,TGCGCCAGCACTGATGGAAGATCCAGTGCTGTAAGTGAAGCTTTCTTT
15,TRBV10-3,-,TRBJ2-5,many,CAISDQRRGGETQYF,TGTGCCATCAGTGATCAGCGACGAGGAGGGGAGACCCAGTACTTC
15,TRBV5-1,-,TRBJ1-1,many,CASSLGGAQSTEAFF,TGCGCCAGCAGCTTGGGAGGGGCGCAGAGCACTGAAGCTTTCTTT